This T cell receptor (beta chain) was sequenced in a study of blood T cell repertoires in COVID-19. Study summary: The origin of the acute and convalescent COVID-19 samples was the United States, Italy and Spain. PBMCs, B-cell-depleted T cells, or T cells were the source of the cDNA or gDNA that made up the material.

Germline V gene sequence: CDR1 SGHTA, CDR2 FQGTGA. The junction had 6 bases not matched to a gene; V was cut back by 5 bases and J by 3 bases. CDR3 length equals 15 residues. In the original analysis: Reference gene primers were amplified, and this amplification served to estimate nucleated cell counts. Method: immunoSEQ multiplex PCR; TCRdb's copy keeps in-frame clones and lacks some. That table supplies the V and J calls and clone size; D and trimming were determined from the DNA. The repertoire holds 230,000 or so clones, with about 85% as singletons. This clone was recorded only once. The sequencing sample was made of peripheral blood. This receptor was identified in a man aged 30 to 45 with active or convalescent COVID-19. The chain joins TRBV7-3 to TRBJ2-1; TRBD2 matches 8 bases. This chain's CDR3 is CASSEGLAVYNEQFF. Written as DNA, the CDR3 is TGTGCCAGCAGCGAAGGACTAGCCGTCTACAATGAGCAGTTCTTC.